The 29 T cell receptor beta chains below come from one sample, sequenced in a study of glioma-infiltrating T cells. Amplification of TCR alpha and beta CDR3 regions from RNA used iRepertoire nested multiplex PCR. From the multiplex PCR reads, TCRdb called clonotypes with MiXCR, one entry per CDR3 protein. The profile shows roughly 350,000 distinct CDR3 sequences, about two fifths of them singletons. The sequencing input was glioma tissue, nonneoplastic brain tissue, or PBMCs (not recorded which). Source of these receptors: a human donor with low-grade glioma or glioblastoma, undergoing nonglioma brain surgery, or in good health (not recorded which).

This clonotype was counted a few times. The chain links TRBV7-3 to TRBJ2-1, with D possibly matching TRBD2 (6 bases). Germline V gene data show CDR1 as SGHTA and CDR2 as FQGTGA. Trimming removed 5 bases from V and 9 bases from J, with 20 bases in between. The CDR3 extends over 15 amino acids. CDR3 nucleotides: TGTGCCAGCAGCCCCGCCGGGACTCGCCTTAGTGAGCAGTTCTTC. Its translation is CASSPAGTRLSEQFF.

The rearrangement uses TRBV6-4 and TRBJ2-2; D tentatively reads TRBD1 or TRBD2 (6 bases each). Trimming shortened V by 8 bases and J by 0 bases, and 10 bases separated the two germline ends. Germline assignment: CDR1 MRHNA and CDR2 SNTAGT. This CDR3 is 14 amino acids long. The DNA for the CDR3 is TGTGCCAGCGGAGGGGGGCCGAACACCGGGGAGCTGTTTTTT. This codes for CASGGGPNTGELFF.

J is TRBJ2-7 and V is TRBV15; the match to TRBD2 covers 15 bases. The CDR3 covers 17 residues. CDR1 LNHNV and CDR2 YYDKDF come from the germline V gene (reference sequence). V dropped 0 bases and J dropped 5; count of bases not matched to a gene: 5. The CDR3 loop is CATSRDGTSGRSNEQYF. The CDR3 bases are TGTGCCACCAGCAGAGATGGGACTAGCGGGAGGTCTAACGAGCAGTACTTC.

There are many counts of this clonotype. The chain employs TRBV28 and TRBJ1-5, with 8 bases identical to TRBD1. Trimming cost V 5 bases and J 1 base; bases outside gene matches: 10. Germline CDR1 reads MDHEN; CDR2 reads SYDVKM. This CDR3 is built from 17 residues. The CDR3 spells CASSPWTGRKSNQPQHF. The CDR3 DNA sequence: TGTGCCAGCAGTCCCTGGACAGGGCGTAAGAGCAATCAGCCCCAGCATTTT.

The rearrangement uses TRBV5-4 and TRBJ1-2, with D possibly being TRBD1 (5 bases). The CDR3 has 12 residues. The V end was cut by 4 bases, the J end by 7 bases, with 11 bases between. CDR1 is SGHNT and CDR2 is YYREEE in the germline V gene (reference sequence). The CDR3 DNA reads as TGTGCCAGCAGCCGGAGGGGATCTGGCTACACCTTC. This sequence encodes CASSRRGSGYTF.

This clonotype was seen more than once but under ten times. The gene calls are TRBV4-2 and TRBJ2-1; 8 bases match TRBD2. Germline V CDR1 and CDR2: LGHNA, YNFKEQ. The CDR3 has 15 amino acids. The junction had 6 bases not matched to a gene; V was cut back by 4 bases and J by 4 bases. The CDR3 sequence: CASSPTSGPYNEQFF. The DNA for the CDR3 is TGTGCCAGCAGCCCCACTAGCGGTCCGTACAATGAGCAGTTCTTC.

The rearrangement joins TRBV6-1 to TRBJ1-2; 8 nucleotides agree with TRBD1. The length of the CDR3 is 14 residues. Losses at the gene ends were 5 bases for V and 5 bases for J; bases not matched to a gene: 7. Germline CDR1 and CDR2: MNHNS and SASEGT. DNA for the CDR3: TGTGCCAGCAGTCAGGGACAGGCTCTTTATGGCTACACCTTC. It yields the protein CASSQGQALYGYTF.

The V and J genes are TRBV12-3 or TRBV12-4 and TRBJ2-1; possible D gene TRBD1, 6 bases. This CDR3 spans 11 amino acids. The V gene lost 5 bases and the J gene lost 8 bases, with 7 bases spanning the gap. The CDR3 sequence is CASSTGYEQFF. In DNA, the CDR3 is TGTGCCAGCAGTACAGGGTATGAGCAGTTCTTC.

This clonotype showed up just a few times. The CDR3 is CATSRGSRYNSYEQYF. CDR3 DNA sequence: TGTGCCACCAGCAGAGGAAGTCGATATAACTCCTACGAGCAGTACTTC. This sequence joins TRBV15 and TRBJ2-7; no reliable D call. The CDR3 has 16 residues. V was pared by 1 base and J by 0 bases, with 13 bases between. The V gene's germline CDR1 is LNHNV and CDR2 YYDKDF (reference sequence). Full variable domain (outside the CDR3, taken from reference TRBV15 and TRBJ2-7): DAMVIQNPRYQVTQFGKPVTLSCSQTLNHNVMYWYQQKSSQAPKLLFHYYDKDFNNEADTPDNFQSRRPNTSFCFLDIRSPGLGDTAMYLCATSRGSRYNSYEQYFGPGTRLTVT.

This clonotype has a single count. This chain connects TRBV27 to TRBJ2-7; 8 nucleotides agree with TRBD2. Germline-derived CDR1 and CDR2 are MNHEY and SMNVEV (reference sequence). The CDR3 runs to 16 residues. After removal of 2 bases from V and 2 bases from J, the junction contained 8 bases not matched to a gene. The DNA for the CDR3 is TGTGCCAGCAGTTTAAGTCGTCAAGCGGGAGCCTACGAGCAGTACTTC. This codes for CASSLSRQAGAYEQYF.

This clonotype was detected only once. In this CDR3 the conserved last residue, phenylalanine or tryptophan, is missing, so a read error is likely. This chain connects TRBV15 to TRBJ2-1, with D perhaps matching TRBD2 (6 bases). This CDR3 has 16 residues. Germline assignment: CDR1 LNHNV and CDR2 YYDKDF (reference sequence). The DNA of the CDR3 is TGTGCTACCAGCAGAGATCGGGAGACCGCCTACAATGAGCAGTTCTCC. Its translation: CATSRDRETAYNEQFS.

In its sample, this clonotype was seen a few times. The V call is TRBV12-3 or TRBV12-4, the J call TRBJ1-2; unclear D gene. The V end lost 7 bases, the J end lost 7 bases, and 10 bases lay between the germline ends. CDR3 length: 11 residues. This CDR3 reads CASTNGRGYTF. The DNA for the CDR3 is TGTGCCAGCACTAACGGTCGTGGCTACACCTTC.

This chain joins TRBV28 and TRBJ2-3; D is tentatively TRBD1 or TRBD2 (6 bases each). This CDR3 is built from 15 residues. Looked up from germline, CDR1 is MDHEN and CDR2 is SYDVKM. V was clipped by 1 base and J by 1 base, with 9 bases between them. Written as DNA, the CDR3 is TGTGCCAGCAGTTTATACAGGGACTGCACAGATACGCAGTATTTT. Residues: CASSLYRDCTDTQYF.

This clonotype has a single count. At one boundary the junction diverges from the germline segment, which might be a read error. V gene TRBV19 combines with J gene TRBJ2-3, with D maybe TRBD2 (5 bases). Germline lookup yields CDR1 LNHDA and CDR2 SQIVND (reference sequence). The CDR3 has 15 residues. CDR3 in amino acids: CASKARGRRTDTQYF. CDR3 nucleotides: TGTGCAAGTAAGGCGAGAGGGAGAAGGACAGATACGCAGTATTTT. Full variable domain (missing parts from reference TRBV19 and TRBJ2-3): DGGITQSPKYLFRKEGQNVTLSCEQNLNHDAMYWYRQDPGQGLRLIYYSQIVNDFQKGDIAEGYSVSREKKESFPLTVTSAQKNPTAFYLCASKARGRRTDTQYFGPGTRLTVL.

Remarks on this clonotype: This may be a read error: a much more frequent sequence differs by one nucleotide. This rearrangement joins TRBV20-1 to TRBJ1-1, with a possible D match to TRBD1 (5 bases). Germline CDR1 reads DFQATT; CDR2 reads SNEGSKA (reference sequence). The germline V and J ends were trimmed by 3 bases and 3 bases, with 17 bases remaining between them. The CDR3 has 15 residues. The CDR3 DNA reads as TGCAGTGCTAGGGGGCCCCAGGTAATGGACACTGAAGCTTTCTTT. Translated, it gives CSARGPQVMDTEAFF.

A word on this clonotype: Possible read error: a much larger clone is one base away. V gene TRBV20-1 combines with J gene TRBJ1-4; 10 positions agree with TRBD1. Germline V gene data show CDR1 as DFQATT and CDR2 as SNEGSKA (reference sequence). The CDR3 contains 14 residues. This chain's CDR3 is CSARPTGGHEKLLF. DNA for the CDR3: TGCAGTGCTAGACCGACAGGGGGCCATGAAAAACTGCTTTTT.

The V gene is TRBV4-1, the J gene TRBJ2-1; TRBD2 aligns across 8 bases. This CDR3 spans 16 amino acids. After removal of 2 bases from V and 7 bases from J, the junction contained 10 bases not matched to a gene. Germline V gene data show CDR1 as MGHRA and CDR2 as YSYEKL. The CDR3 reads CASSQSRTSGRNEQFF. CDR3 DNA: TGCGCCAGCAGCCAATCACGAACTAGCGGCCGGAATGAGCAGTTCTTC.

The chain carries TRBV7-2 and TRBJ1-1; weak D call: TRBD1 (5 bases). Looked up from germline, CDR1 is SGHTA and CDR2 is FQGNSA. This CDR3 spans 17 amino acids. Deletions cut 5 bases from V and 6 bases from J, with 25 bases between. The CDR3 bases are TGTGCCAGCAGCACCCAATCATTCCTTCCAGGGTCGGCTGAAGCTTTCTTT. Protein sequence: CASSTQSFLPGSAEAFF.

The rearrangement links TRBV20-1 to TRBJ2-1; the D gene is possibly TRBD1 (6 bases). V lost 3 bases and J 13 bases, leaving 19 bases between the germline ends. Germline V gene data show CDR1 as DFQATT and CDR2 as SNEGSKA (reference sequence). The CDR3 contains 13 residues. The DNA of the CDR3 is TGCAGTGCTAGCCCCAGTCCCGGGACACCTCAGTTCTTC. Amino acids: CSASPSPGTPQFF.

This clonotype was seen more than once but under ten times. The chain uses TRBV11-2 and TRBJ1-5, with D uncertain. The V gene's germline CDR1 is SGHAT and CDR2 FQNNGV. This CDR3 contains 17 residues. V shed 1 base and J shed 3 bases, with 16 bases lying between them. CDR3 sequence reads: CASSLVGGWAPNQPQHF. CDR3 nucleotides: TGTGCCAGCAGCTTAGTGGGAGGTTGGGCCCCCAATCAGCCCCAGCATTTT.

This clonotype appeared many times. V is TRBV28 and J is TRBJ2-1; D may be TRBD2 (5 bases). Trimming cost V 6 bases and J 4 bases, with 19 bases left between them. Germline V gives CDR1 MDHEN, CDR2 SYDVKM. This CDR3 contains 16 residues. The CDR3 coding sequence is TGTGCCAGCAGAGCCTCCGGAGGAACTACTTACAATGAGCAGTTCTTC. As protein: CASRASGGTTYNEQFF.

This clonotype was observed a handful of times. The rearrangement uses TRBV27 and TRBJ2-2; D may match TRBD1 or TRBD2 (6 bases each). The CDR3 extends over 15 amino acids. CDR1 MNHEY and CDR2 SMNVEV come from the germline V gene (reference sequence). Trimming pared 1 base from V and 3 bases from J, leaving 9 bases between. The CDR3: CASSLWGAYTGELFF. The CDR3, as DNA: TGTGCCAGCAGTTTATGGGGGGCGTACACCGGGGAGCTGTTTTTT.

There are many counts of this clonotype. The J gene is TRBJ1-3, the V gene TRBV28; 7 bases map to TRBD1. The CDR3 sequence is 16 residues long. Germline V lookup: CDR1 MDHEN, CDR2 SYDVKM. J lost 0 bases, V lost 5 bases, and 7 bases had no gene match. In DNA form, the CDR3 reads TGTGCCAGCAGTCCCCGGGACAGACGCTCTGGAAACACCATATATTTT. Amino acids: CASSPRDRRSGNTIYF.

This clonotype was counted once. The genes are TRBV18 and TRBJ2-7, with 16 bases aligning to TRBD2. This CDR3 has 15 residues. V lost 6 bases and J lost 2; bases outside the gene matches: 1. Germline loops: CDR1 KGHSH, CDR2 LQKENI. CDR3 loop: CASSGLAGGPYEQYF. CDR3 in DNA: TGTGCCAGCTCGGGACTAGCGGGAGGGCCCTACGAGCAGTACTTC.

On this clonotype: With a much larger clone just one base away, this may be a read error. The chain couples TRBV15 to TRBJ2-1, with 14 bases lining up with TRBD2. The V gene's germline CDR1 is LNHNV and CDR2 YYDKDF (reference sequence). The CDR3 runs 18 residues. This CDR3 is CATSNGPGLAGEDNGQFF. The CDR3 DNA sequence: TGTGCCACCAGCAATGGCCCGGGACTAGCGGGAGAAGACAATGGGCAGTTCTTC.

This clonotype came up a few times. Here the CDR3 reads CASSGFSYNEQFF. CDR3 DNA sequence: TGTGCCAGCAGTGGGTTCTCCTACAATGAGCAGTTCTTC. V gene TRBV28 combines with J gene TRBJ2-1; no clear D. This CDR3 is built from 13 residues. Looked up from germline, CDR1 is MDHEN and CDR2 is SYDVKM. The V and J ends lost 5 bases and 0 bases respectively, with 5 bases between them.

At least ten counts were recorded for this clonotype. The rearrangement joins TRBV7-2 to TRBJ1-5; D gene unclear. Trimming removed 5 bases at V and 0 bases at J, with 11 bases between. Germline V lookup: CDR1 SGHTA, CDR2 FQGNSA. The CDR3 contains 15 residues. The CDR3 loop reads CASSRRWGSNQPQHF. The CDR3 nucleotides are TGTGCCAGCAGCCGACGGTGGGGTAGCAATCAGCCCCAGCATTTT. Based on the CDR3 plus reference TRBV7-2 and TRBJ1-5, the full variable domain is GAGVSQSPSNKVTEKGKDVELRCDPISGHTALYWYRQSLGQGLEFLIYFQGNSAPDKSGLPSDRFSAERTGGSVSTLTIQRTQQEDSAVYLCASSRRWGSNQPQHFGDGTRLSIL.

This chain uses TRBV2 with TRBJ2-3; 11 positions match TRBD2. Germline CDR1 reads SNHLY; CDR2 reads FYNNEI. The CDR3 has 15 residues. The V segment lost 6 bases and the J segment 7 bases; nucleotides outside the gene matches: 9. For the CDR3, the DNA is TGTGCCAGCAGAAAGACTAGCGGGATAAGTAATACGCAGTATTTT. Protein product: CASRKTSGISNTQYF.

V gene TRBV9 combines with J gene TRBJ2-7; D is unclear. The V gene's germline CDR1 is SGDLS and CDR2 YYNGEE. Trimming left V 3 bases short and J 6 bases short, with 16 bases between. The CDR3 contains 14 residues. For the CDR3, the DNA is TGTGCCAGCAGCGCGAACTGGGGTAATGGCGAGCAGTACTTC. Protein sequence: CASSANWGNGEQYF.